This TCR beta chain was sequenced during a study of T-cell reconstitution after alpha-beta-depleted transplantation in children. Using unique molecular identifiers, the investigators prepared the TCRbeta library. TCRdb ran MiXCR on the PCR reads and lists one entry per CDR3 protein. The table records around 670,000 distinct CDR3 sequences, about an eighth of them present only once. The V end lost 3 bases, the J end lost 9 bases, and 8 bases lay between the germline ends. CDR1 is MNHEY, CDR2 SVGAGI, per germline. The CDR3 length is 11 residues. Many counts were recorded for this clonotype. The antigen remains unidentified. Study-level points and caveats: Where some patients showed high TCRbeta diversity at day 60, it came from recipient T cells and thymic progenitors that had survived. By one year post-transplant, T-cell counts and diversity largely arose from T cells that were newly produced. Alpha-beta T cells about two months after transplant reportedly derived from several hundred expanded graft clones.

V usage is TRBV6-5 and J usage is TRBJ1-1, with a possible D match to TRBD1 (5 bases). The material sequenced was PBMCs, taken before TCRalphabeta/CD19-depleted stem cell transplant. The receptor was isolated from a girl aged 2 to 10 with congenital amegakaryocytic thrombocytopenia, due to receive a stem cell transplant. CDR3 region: CASSYQGKAFF. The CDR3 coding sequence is TGTGCCAGCAGTTATCAGGGAAAAGCTTTCTTT.